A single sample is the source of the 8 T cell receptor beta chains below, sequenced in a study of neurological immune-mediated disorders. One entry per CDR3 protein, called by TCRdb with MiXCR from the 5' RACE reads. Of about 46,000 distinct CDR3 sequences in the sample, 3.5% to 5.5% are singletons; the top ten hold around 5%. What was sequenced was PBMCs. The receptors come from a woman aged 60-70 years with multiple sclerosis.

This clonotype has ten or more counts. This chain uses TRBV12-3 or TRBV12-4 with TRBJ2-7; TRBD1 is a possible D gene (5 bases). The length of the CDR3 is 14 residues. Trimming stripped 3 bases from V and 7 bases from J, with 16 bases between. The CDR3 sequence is CASSFLGLSGEQYV. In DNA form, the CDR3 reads TGTGCCAGCAGTTTTCTAGGGTTATCAGGGGAGCAGTACGTC.

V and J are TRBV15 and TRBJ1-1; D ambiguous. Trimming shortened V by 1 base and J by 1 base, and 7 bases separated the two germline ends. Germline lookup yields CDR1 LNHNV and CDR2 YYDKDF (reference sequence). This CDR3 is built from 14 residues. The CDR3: CATSRVLGNTEAFF. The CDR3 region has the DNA TGTGCCACCAGCAGAGTGTTAGGGAACACTGAAGCTTTCTTT.

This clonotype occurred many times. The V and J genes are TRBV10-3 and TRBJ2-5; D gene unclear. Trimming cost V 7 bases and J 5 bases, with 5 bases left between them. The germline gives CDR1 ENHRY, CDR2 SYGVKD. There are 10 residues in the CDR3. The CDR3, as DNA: TGTGCCATCAAGCCGGAGACCCAGTACTTC. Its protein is CAIKPETQYF.

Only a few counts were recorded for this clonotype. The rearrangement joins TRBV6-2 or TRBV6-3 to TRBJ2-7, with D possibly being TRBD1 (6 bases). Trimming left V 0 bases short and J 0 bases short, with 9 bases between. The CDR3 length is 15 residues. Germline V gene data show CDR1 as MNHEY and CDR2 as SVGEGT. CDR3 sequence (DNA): TGTGCCAGCAGTTACTCGGCAGGGGACTCCTACGAGCAGTACTTC. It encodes CASSYSAGDSYEQYF.

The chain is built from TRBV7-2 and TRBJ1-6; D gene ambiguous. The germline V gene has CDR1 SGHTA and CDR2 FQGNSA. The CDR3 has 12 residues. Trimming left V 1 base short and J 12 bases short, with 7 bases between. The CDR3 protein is CASSLERGPLHF. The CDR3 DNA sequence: TGTGCCAGCAGCTTAGAGCGGGGACCCCTCCACTTT. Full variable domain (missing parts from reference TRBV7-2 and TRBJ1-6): GAGVSQSPSNKVTEKGKDVELRCDPISGHTALYWYRQSLGQGLEFLIYFQGNSAPDKSGLPSDRFSAERTGGSVSTLTIQRTQQEDSAVYLCASSLERGPLHFGNGTRLTVT.

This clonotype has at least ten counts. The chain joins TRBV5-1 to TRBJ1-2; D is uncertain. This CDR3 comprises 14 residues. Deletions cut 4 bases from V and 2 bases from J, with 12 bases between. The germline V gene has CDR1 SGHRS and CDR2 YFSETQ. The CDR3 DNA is TGCGCCAGCAGCCTCCCCGGGCAGAACTATGGCTACACCTTC. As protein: CASSLPGQNYGYTF.

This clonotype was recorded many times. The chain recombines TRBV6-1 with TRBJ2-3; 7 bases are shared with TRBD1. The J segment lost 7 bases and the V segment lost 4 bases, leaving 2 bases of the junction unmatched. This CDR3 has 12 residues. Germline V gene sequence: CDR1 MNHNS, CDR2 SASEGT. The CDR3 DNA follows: TGTGCCAGCAGTGTACAGGGGAATACGCAGTATTTT. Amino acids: CASSVQGNTQYF.

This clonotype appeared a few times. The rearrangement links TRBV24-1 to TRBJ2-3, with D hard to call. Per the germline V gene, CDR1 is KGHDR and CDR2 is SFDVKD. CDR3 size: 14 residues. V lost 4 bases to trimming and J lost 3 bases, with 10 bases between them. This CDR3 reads CATSDPGWTDTQYF. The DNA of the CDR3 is TGTGCCACCAGTGACCCTGGATGGACAGATACGCAGTATTTT.